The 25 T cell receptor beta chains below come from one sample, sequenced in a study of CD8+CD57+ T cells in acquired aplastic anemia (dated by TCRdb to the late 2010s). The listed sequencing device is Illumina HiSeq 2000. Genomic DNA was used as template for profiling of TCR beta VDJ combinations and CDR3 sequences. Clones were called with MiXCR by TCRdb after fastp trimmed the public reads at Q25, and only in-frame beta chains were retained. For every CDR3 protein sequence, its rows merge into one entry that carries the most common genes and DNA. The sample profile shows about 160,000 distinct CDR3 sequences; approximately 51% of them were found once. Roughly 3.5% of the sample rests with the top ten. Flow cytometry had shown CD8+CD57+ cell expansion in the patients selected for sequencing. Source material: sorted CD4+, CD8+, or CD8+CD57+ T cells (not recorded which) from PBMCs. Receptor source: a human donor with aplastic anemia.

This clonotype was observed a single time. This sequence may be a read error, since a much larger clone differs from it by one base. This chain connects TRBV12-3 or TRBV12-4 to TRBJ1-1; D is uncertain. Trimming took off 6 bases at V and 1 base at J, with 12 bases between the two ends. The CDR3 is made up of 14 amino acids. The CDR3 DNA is TGTGCCAGCAGCCGAGAAAAATCGAACACTGAAGCTTTCTTT. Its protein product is CASSREKSNTEAFF.

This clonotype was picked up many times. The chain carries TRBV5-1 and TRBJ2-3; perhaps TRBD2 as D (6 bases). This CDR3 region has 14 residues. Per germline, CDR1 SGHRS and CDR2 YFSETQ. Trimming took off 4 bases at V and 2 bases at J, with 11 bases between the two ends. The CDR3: CASSPEGFTDTQYF. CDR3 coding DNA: TGCGCCAGCAGCCCGGAGGGCTTCACAGATACGCAGTATTTT. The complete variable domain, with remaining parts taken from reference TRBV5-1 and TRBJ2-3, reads KAGVTQTPRYLIKTRGQQVTLSCSPISGHRSVSWYQQTPGQGLQFLFEYFSETQRNKGNFPGRFSGRQFSNSRSEMNVSTLELGDSALYLCASSPEGFTDTQYFGPGTRLTVL.

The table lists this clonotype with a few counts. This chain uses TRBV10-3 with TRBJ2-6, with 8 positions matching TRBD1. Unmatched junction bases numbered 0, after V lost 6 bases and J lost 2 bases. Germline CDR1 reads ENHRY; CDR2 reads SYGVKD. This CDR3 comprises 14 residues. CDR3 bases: TGTGCCATCAGACAGGGGGCTGGGGCCAACGTCCTGACTTTC. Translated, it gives CAIRQGAGANVLTF.

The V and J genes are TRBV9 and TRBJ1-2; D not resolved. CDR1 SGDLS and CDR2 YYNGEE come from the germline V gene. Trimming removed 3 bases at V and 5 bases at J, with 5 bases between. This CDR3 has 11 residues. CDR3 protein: CASSGFYGYTF. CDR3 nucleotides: TGTGCCAGCAGCGGATTTTATGGCTACACCTTC.

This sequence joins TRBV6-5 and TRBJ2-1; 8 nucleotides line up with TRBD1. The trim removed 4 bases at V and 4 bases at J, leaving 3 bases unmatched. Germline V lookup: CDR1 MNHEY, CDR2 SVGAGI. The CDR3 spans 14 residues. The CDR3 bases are TGTGCCAGCAGTTGGGGGACAGGTTACAATGAGCAGTTCTTC. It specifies CASSWGTGYNEQFF.

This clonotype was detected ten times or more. The CDR3 here is CASSRTGSNQPQHF. CDR3 nucleotides: TGTGCCAGCAGTCGGACAGGGAGCAATCAGCCCCAGCATTTT. The chain carries TRBV6-1 and TRBJ1-5; TRBD1 matches 8 bases. Germline values: CDR1 MNHNS, CDR2 SASEGT. The CDR3 has 14 residues. V gave up 5 bases and J gave up 1 base; unmatched junction bases: 1.

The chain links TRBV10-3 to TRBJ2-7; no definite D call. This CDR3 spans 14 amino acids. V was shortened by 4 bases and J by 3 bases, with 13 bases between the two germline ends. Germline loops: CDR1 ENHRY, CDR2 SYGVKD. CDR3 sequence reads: CAISAVGFVYEQYF. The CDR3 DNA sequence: TGTGCCATCAGTGCGGTAGGGTTTGTCTACGAGCAGTACTTC.

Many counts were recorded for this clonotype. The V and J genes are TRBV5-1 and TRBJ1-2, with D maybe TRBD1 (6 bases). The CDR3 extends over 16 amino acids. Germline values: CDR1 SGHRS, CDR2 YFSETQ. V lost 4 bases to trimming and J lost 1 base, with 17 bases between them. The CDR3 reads CASSPTRGQSNYGYTF. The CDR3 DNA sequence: TGCGCCAGCAGCCCCACGCGGGGGCAAAGTAACTATGGCTACACCTTC.

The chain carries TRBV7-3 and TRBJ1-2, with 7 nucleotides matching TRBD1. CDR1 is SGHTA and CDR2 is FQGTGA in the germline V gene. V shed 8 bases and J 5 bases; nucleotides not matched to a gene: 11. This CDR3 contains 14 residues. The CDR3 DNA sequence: TGTGCCAGCGGCTCGGGACAGCTTGCGTATGGCTACACCTTC. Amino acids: CASGSGQLAYGYTF.

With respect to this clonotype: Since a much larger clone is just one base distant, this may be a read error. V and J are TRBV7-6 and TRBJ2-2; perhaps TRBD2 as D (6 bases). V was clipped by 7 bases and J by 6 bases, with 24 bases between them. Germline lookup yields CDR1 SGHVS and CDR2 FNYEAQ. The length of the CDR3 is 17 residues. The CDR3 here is CASTPPSLAGSPGELFF. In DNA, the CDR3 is TGTGCCAGCACTCCGCCTTCGCTGGCGGGATCCCCCGGGGAGCTGTTTTTT.

This CDR3 is CASSSSWGEAFF. The CDR3 nucleotides are TGTGCCAGCAGTAGCTCATGGGGTGAAGCTTTCTTT. The chain carries TRBV6-1 and TRBJ1-1; D unclear. V was trimmed by 5 bases and J by 7 bases, leaving 11 bases between them. The germline V gene encodes CDR1 MNHNS and CDR2 SASEGT. The CDR3 runs to 12 residues.

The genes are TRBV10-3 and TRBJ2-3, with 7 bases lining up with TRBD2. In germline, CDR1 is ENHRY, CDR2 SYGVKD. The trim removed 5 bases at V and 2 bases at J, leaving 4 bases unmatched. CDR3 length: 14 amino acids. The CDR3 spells CAISSGEPTDTQYF. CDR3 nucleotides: TGTGCCATCAGTAGCGGGGAGCCCACAGATACGCAGTATTTT.

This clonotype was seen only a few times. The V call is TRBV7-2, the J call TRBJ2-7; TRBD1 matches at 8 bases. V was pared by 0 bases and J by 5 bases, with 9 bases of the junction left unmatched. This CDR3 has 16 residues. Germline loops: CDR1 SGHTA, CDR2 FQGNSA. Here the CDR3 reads CASSLADGQGRDEQYF. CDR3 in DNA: TGTGCCAGCAGCTTAGCTGACGGACAGGGTAGGGACGAGCAGTACTTC.

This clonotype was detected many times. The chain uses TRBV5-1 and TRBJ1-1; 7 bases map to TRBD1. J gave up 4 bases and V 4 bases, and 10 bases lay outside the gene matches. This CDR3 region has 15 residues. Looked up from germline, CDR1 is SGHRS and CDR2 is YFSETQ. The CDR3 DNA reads TGCGCCAGCAGCCGGGACGGACAGGTGTCCACTGAAGCTTTCTTT. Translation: CASSRDGQVSTEAFF.

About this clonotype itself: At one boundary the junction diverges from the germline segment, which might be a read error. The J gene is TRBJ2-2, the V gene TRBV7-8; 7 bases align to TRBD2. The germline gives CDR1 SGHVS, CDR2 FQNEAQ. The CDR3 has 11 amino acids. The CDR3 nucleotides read TGTGCCAGCAGTGTGGGCGGGGGGCTGTTTTTT. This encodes CASSVGGGLFF.

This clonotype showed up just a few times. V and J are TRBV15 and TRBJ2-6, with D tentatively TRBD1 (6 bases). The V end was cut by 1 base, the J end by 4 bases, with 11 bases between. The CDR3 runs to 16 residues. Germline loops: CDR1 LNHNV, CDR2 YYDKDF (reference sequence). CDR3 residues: CATSRVGAQGANVLTF. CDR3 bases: TGTGCCACCAGCAGAGTGGGGGCTCAAGGGGCCAACGTCCTGACTTTC. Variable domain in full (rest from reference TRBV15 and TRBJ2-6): DAMVIQNPRYQVTQFGKPVTLSCSQTLNHNVMYWYQQKSSQAPKLLFHYYDKDFNNEADTPDNFQSRRPNTSFCFLDIRSPGLGDTAMYLCATSRVGAQGANVLTFGAGSRLTVL.

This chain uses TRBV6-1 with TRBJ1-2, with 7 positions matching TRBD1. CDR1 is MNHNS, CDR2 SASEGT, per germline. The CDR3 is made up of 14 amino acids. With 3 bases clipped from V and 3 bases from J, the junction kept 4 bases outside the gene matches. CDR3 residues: CASSDQGVYYGYTF. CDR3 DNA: TGTGCCAGCAGTGATCAGGGGGTTTACTATGGCTACACCTTC.

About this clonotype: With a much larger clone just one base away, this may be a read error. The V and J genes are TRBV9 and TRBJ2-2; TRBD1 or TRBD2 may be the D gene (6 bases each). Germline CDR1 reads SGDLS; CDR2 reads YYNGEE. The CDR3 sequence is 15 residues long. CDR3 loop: CASSGGGANTGELYF. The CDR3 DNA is TGTGCCAGCTCTGGGGGCGGGGCAAACACCGGGGAGCTGTATTTT.

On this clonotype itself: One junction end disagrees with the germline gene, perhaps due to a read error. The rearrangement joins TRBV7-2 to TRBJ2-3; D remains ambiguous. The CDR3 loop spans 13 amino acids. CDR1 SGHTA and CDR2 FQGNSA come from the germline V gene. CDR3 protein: CASTLRLTDTQYF. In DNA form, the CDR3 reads TGTGCCAGCACCTTAAGGTTGACAGATACGCAGTATTTT.

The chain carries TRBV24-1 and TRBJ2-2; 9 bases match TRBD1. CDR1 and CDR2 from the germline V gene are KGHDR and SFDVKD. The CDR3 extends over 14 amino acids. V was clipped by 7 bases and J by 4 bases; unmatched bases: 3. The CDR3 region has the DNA TGTGCCACCAGAGGACAGGGGCGCACCGGGGAGCTGTTTTTT. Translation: CATRGQGRTGELFF.

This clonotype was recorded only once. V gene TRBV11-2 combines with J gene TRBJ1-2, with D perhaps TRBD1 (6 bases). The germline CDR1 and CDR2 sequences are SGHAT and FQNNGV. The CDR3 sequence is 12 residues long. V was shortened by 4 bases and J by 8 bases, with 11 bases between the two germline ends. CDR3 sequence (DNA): TGTGCCAGCAGCTATAGGGGGACAGGCTACACCTTC. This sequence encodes CASSYRGTGYTF.

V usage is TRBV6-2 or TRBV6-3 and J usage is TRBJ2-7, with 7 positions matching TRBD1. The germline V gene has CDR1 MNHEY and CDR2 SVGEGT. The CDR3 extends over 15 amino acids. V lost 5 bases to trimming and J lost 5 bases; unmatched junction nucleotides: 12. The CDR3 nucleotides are TGTGCCAGCAGTCCTGACGACAGGGTGGTGAACGAGCAGTACTTC. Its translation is CASSPDDRVVNEQYF.

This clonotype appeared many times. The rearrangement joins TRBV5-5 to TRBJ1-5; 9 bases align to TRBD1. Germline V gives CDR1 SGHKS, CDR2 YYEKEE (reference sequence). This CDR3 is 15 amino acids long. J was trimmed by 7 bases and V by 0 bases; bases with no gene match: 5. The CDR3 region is CASSLDRGREQPQHF. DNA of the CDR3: TGTGCCAGCAGCTTGGACAGGGGGCGCGAGCAGCCCCAGCATTTT. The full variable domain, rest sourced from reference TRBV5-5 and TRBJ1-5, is DAGVTQSPTHLIKTRGQQVTLRCSPISGHKSVSWYQQVLGQGPQFIFQYYEKEERGRGNFPDRFSARQFPNYSSELNVNALLLGDSALYLCASSLDRGREQPQHFGDGTRLSIL.

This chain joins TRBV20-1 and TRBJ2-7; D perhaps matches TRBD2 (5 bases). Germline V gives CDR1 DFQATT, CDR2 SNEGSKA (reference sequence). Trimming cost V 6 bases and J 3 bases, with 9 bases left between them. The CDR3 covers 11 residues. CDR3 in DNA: TGCAGTGCCACAACTAGCTACGAGCAGTACTTC. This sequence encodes CSATTSYEQYF.

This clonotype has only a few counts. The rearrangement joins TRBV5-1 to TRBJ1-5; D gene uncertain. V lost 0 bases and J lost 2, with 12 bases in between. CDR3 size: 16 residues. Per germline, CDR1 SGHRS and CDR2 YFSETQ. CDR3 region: CASSLGTAVGNQPQHF. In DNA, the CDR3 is TGCGCCAGCAGCTTGGGAACTGCTGTTGGCAATCAGCCCCAGCATTTT.